This T cell receptor beta chain was captured in a study of T cell repertoires in ileal Crohn's disease. Turning to the study itself: At surgery, about 36% of patients smoked, with median disease duration approximately 8 years.

Time point indicated: neoterminal ileum biopsy at postoperative endoscopy, about 6 months after surgery. Adults with ileal or ileocolonic Crohn's disease and an indication for resection were eligible. The CDR3 totals 13 residues. Germline CDR1 is SGHRS and CDR2 is YFSETQ. V lost 4 bases and J lost 4, with 9 bases in between. Only one count was recorded for this clone. Around 0.45 micrograms of biopsy DNA per sample underwent TCRB immunosequencing. The assay was immunoSEQ multiplex PCR, and TCRdb's table has in-frame clones only and misses some. This sample has roughly 62,000 clones; less than 90% occur once, and the top ten carry around 2.1%.

This TCR was recovered from an adult with Crohn's disease. Sequences were obtained from ileal tissue. The rearrangement joins TRBV5-1 to TRBJ1-5; maybe TRBD1 (5 bases). CDR3 sequence (DNA): TGCGCCAGCAGCACAGGACCTAATCAGCCCCAGCATTTT. Residues: CASSTGPNQPQHF. Drawing the rest from reference TRBV5-1 and TRBJ1-5, the complete variable domain is KAGVTQTPRYLIKTRGQQVTLSCSPISGHRSVSWYQQTPGQGLQFLFEYFSETQRNKGNFPGRFSGRQFSNSRSEMNVSTLELGDSALYLCASSTGPNQPQHFGDGTRLSIL.